These T cell receptor beta chains were read from a single sample in a study of cytomegalovirus exposure and HLA in healthy donors. Assay: immunoSEQ multiplex PCR; the TCRdb copy retains only in-frame clones and omits some. This table has 150,000 to 180,000 clones, 80% appearing once. Source material: PBMCs. All receptors come from a man aged 25-45 years in good health and CMV-seropositive. Both conserved end residues are part of each CDR3. A D gene is named only where the DNA matches it firmly. Clone size is given for some rows only: seen once, a few or many times, or a class if the clone is expanded.

D gene,V gene,J gene,clone size,CDR3 DNA,CDR3 protein
.,TRBV28,TRBJ1-6,once,TGTGCCAGCAGTTTTGGGGGGATTGATTCACCCCTCCACTTT,CASSFGGIDSPLHF
.,TRBV2,TRBJ2-3,.,TGTGCCAGCAGTTGGAGCCCCCCCACAGATACGCAGTATTTT,CASSWSPPTDTQYF
.,TRBV7-2,TRBJ2-5,.,TGTGCCAGCAGCCCTGGACTCAACCAAGAGACCCAGTACTTC,CASSPGLNQETQYF
.,TRBV6-5,TRBJ1-4,.,TGTGCCAGCAGTTATGGGGTGACAGAGGAACGGGAAAAACTGTTTTTT,CASSYGVTEEREKLFF
TRBD1,TRBV15,TRBJ2-1,.,TGTGCCACCAGCAGAACAGGGGGCTCCTACAATGAGCAGTTCTTC,CATSRTGGSYNEQFF
.,TRBV2,TRBJ2-7,.,TGTGCCAGCAGCCGAGTCAGGACAGTAAGCGAGCAGTACTTC,CASSRVRTVSEQYF
.,TRBV6-1,TRBJ1-2,.,TGTGCCAGCAGTGAAGACCCGGACTATGGCTACACCTTC,CASSEDPDYGYTF
TRBD1,TRBV7-2,TRBJ2-7,once,TGTGCCAGCAGATTCGACAGGGAAACTTACGAGCAGTACTTC,CASRFDRETYEQYF
.,TRBV6-5,TRBJ2-1,.,TGTGCCAGCTCCAGGTATTTGAACTCCTACAATGAGCAGTTCTTC,CASSRYLNSYNEQFF
.,TRBV4-2,TRBJ2-1,.,TGTGCCAGCAGCCGCGACCGGAGATCTGGGAGCTCCTACAATGAGCAGTTCTTC,CASSRDRRSGSSYNEQFF
TRBD1,TRBV18,TRBJ1-6,.,TGTGCCAGCATGGCAGACAGGGCGTCCTCTTCCCTCCACTTT,CASMADRASSSLHF
.,TRBV7-9,TRBJ1-1,.,TGTGCCAGCAGCTTACTTCCGCAGGGGGAAGCTTTCTTT,CASSLLPQGEAFF
TRBD2,TRBV7-7,TRBJ2-1,.,TGTGCTAGCAGCCAGGGACTAGCGGGAGGGGGCTCCTACAATGAGCAGTTCTTC,CASSQGLAGGGSYNEQFF
.,TRBV19,TRBJ1-1,few,TGTGCCAGTAGTATATCCCCAGGAACCACTGAAGCTTTCTTT,CASSISPGTTEAFF
.,TRBV25-1,TRBJ1-2,.,TGTGCCAGCACCGGACTGGTGTCAAACTATGGCTACACCTTC,CASTGLVSNYGYTF
.,TRBV5-6,TRBJ2-7,.,TGTGCCAGCAGCCCGGGGACACTTCTACGATGCGAGCAGTACTTC,CASSPGTLLRCEQYF
.,TRBV30,TRBJ2-7,once,TGTGCCTGGAGAGGAGGGCCAGACGAGCAGTACTTC,CAWRGGPDEQYF
.,TRBV23-1,TRBJ2-7,few,TGCGCCCGCACGCTTTCACGCGAGGGATACTCCTACGAGCAGTACTTC,CARTLSREGYSYEQYF
.,TRBV2,TRBJ2-4,.,TGTGCCAGCAGGCGTGAGGGGGTAGGCATTCAGTACTTC,CASRREGVGIQYF
TRBD1,TRBV7-8,TRBJ2-7,.,TGTGCCAGCAGCATCGGGACAGGGAAGGACTACGAGCAGTACTTC,CASSIGTGKDYEQYF
TRBD2,TRBV5-6,TRBJ2-7,.,TGTGCCAGCAGCTTGGGACTAGCTGAAATTTCCTACGAGCAGTACTTC,CASSLGLAEISYEQYF
TRBD1,TRBV27,TRBJ1-5,.,TGTGCCAGCAGACGGACAGGGGGTAGCAATCAGCCCCAGCATTTT,CASRRTGGSNQPQHF
TRBD1,TRBV5-4,TRBJ1-2,.,TGTGCCAGCAGCTCCGGGACAGAGCAATATGGCTACACCTTC,CASSSGTEQYGYTF
.,TRBV30,TRBJ1-2,once,TGTGCCTGGAGTGTTGTAGGGGGCTATGGCTACACCTTC,CAWSVVGGYGYTF
TRBD1,TRBV27,TRBJ2-5,.,TGTGCCAGCAGAACCGGGACAGGGTGGGAGACCCAGTACTTC,CASRTGTGWETQYF
TRBD1,TRBV2,TRBJ2-7,few,TGTGCCAGCAGTGAGGGGACAGGGGGTGGTTTCTACGAGCAGTACTTC,CASSEGTGGGFYEQYF
TRBD1,TRBV14,TRBJ2-7,.,TGTGCCAGCAGCCAAGGGACAGGGCGCAACGAGCAGTACTTC,CASSQGTGRNEQYF
.,TRBV5-1,TRBJ2-5,.,TGCGCCAGCTCCCGTGGGCAGGGAATGGAGACCCAGTACTTC,CASSRGQGMETQYF
TRBD2,TRBV6-1,TRBJ2-2,.,TGTGCCAGCAGTGAAGGTCAGGGGTGGAGAGCGGGAGAAAACACCGGGGAGCTGTTTTTT,CASSEGQGWRAGENTGELFF
.,TRBV2,TRBJ2-7,.,TGTGCCAGCAGTGAAGCTTCATACGAGCAGTACTTC,CASSEASYEQYF
.,TRBV5-1,TRBJ2-1,.,TGCGCCAGCAGCTTGGCCCCGGGGAATGAGCAGTTCTTC,CASSLAPGNEQFF
.,TRBV7-9,TRBJ1-1,.,TGTGCCAGCAGCTTAGAGGTGGGAGGAACTGAAGCTTTCTTT,CASSLEVGGTEAFF
.,TRBV19,TRBJ2-3,.,TGTGCCAGTAGTATCAACTTCTACACAGATACGCAGTATTTT,CASSINFYTDTQYF
TRBD2,TRBV11-3,TRBJ2-1,.,TGTGCCAGCAGCTTGGGTAGCGGGAGCCTTACTGAGCAGTTCTTC,CASSLGSGSLTEQFF
.,TRBV21-1,TRBJ2-3,.,TGTGCCAGCGTTAGGGCGGGAGGGCCATGCACAGATACGCAGTATTTT,CASVRAGGPCTDTQYF
.,TRBV19,TRBJ1-1,.,TGTGCCAGTAGTATGCCGACAGAGACTGAAGCTTTCTTT,CASSMPTETEAFF
.,TRBV28,TRBJ2-6,.,TGTGCCAGCAGTCATTTGGACAGCGGCCGCCGGGGGGCCAACGTCCTGACTTTC,CASSHLDSGRRGANVLTF
TRBD2,TRBV5-1,TRBJ2-2,.,TGCGCCAGCAGCCCGATAGCGGGAGCTGCCACCGGGGAGCTGTTTTTT,CASSPIAGAATGELFF
TRBD2,TRBV5-6,TRBJ2-3,.,TGTGCCAGCAGCTTGGAGGGACTAGACACAGATACGCAGTATTTT,CASSLEGLDTDTQYF
TRBD2,TRBV5-4,TRBJ2-3,.,TGTGCCAGCAGCTGGGGGGGGTCTACAGGATTTGAAGATACGCAGTATTTT,CASSWGGSTGFEDTQYF
TRBD1,TRBV9,TRBJ2-5,.,TGTGCCAGCAGCTCTCCCTGGGGACAGTCCCAAGAGACCCAGTACTTC,CASSSPWGQSQETQYF
.,TRBV5-8,TRBJ2-1,once,TGTGCCAGCAGCTTATCAGGGCCTTTAACCTACAATGAGCAGTTCTTC,CASSLSGPLTYNEQFF
TRBD2,TRBV18,TRBJ2-5,.,TGTGCCAGCTCCCGGGCGGGAGGACAAGAGACCCAGTACTTC,CASSRAGGQETQYF
TRBD2,TRBV5-4,TRBJ2-3,.,TGTGCCAGCAGCCCGCGGGAGGGCACAGATACGCAGTATTTT,CASSPREGTDTQYF
.,TRBV13,TRBJ2-3,.,TGTGCCAGCAGCCTACAGGCCCTCCCCGATACGCAGTATTTT,CASSLQALPDTQYF
TRBD1,TRBV2,TRBJ1-5,.,TGTGCCAGCAGTGACCTCCGGGACAGGGGAGCGGGTCAGCCCCAGCATTTT,CASSDLRDRGAGQPQHF
.,TRBV7-2,TRBJ2-7,.,TGTGCCAGCAGCTTAGCGGGACACAGCTCCTACGAGCAGTACTTC,CASSLAGHSSYEQYF
.,TRBV7-3,TRBJ1-1,.,TGTGCCAGCAGCCCCAGCGGGTATGGGGGCACTGAAGCTTTCTTT,CASSPSGYGGTEAFF
TRBD2,TRBV5-1,TRBJ2-5,once,TGCGCCAGCAGCCATTACGGGACTAGCGGGAGGAGTCAGACCCAGTACTTC,CASSHYGTSGRSQTQYF
TRBD2,TRBV5-1,TRBJ2-5,.,TGCGCCAGCAGCTTTATCGGGACTAGCGGATGGGAGACCCAGTACTTC,CASSFIGTSGWETQYF
TRBD1,TRBV4-2,TRBJ1-3,.,TGTGCCAGCAGCCGGTCGGACAGGGTTTTTGTAGGGAACACCATATATTTT,CASSRSDRVFVGNTIYF
.,TRBV10-2,TRBJ1-1,.,TGCGCCAGCAAAGGGGGACTGAACACTGAAGCTTTCTTT,CASKGGLNTEAFF
.,TRBV18,TRBJ1-5,once,TGTGCCAGCTCACTAGGACAGAGAATAAGCAATCAGCCCCAGCATTTT,CASSLGQRISNQPQHF
.,TRBV7-6,TRBJ2-7,once,TGTGCCAGCAGCTCCTCTGGGGGGGCTTGGAACGAGCAGTACTTC,CASSSSGGAWNEQYF
TRBD2,TRBV27,TRBJ2-1,.,TGTGCCAGCAGTATACTAGCGGGAGTCTTAGGGGAGCAGTTCTTC,CASSILAGVLGEQFF
TRBD1,TRBV6-6,TRBJ1-2,.,TGTGCCAGCAGCTCACAGGGGAACTATGGCTACACCTTC,CASSSQGNYGYTF
TRBD1,TRBV5-6,TRBJ2-7,.,TGTGCCAGCAGCCGTGACAGGGAATATTTGGAGGAGCAGTACTTC,CASSRDREYLEEQYF
TRBD1,TRBV10-3,TRBJ1-1,.,TGTGCCATCAGTGAGTCGACAGGGCTGAACACTGAAGCTTTCTTT,CAISESTGLNTEAFF
TRBD2,TRBV7-8,TRBJ2-4,.,TGTGCCAGCAGCTTAGACTCGGTCGAGGCTAGCGGGAGGGCCGTAAACATTCAGTACTTC,CASSLDSVEASGRAVNIQYF